This TCR beta chain comes out of a study of STAT3 mutations in large granular lymphocyte leukemia. Turning to the study itself: Canonical activating STAT3 mutations were detected in roughly half of the longitudinally sequenced T-LGLL patients. Findings and caveats of the study: In several patients, dominant TCR clone burden exceeded STAT3 mutant burden. After therapy, about 35% of the 18 patients switched clonotypes, all new clones STAT3 wild type. Every T-LGLL patient had at least one immunodominant TCRbeta clonotype.

About this clone itself: Its antigen remains unidentified.

Libraries were prepared by immunoSEQ multiplex PCR; TCRdb keeps only in-frame clonotypes and omits some of them. The table lists several thousand clones, roughly 41% of them singletons, with roughly 60% in the top ten. Trimming took 8 bases from V and 0 from J; bases not matched to a gene: 6. This CDR3 is 14 amino acids long. Germline lookup yields CDR1 KGHSH and CDR2 LQKENI. The sample taken for sequencing was peripheral blood mononuclear cells. This clonotype originated in a man aged 45-60 years with T-cell large granular lymphocyte leukemia. Some clones in this sample may be carry-over from other donors' samples. This chain connects TRBV18 to TRBJ2-7, with 8 positions matching TRBD2. CDR3 nucleotide sequence: TGTGCCAGCGTTCAGCGGGGGAACTCCTACGAGCAGTACTTC. This encodes CASVQRGNSYEQYF.